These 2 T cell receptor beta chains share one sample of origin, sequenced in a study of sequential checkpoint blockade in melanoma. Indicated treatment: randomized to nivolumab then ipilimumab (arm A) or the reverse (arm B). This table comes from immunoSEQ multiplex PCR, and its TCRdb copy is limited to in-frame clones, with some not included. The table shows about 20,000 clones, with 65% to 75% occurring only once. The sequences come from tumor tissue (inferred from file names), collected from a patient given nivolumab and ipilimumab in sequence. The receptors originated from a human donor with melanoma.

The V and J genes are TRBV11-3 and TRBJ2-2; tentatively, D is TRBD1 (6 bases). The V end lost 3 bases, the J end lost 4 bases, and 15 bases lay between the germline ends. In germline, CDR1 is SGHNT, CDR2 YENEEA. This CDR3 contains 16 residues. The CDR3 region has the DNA TGTGCCAGCAGCTTGGTTCTGGGGGCGGGCACCGGGGAGCTGTTTTTT. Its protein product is CASSLVLGAGTGELFF.

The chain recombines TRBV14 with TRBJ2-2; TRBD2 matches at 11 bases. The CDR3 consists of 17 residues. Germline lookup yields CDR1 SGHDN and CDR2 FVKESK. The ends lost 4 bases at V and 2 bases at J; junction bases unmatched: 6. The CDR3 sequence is CASSPLTSGRNTGELFF. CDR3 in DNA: TGTGCCAGCAGCCCCCTCACTAGCGGGAGAAACACCGGGGAGCTGTTTTTT.